The sequence of this T cell receptor (beta chain) was determined in a study of a mutant IDH1 vaccine in newly diagnosed glioma. Study summary: Eight vaccinations reached patients in weeks 1, 3, 5, 7, 11, 15, 19 and 23. Former treatment meant radiotherapy, temozolomide, or both; the majority had gotten both.

As for time point: week 11, during vaccination. Vaccinated patients received 300 ug of mutant IDH1 20-mer peptide per dose, with topical imiquimod. The donors' diagnosis was new WHO grade 3 or 4 astrocytoma that was IDH1-mutant and ATRX-lost. The CDR3 has 14 residues. Looked up from germline, CDR1 is MNHNS and CDR2 is SASEGT. V shed 5 bases and J shed 2 bases, with 13 bases lying between them. TCRdb's table, derived via immunoSEQ multiplex PCR, lists solely in-frame clones and lacks some. The sample lists some 54,000 clones; 91% were seen once. Comments on this clone: The antigen remains undetermined.

The chain is built from TRBV6-1 and TRBJ2-7; D uncertain. The sample in question was PBMCs, obtained from a glioma patient whose treatment included an IDH1 peptide vaccine. The receptor was isolated from a man aged 45-65 years with glioma. The CDR3 is CASSSLGWTYEQYF. CDR3 DNA sequence: TGTGCCAGCAGTTCTTTAGGCTGGACCTACGAGCAGTACTTC.